Sequencing of this T cell receptor (beta chain) was carried out in a study of Ad26.COV2.S vaccination and SARS-CoV-2 variants. Study-wide results and limits: Reports say spike-specific CD8+ and CD4+ T cell responses covered substantial breadth after vaccination.

On this clone itself: Its antigen is as yet unknown.

Treatment specified: over 15 received Ad26.COV2.S at low or high dose, single or two shots; about 5 received placebo; per-sample allocation not given. Each sample was drawn 63 days after the first injection (of vaccine or placebo). Libraries were prepared by immunoSEQ multiplex PCR; TCRdb keeps only in-frame clonotypes and omits some of them. The data contain a few hundred thousand clones, about nine tenths of them singletons. Trimming stripped 4 bases from V and 1 base from J, with 11 bases between. This CDR3 is built from 14 residues. Germline assignment: CDR1 SGDLS and CDR2 YYNGEE. The clonotype was recovered from a person aged 18-65 years who received the Ad26.COV2.S COVID-19 vaccine or a placebo. This chain uses TRBV9 with TRBJ1-1; the D is unclear. The sequencing here drew on peripheral blood, taken in a trial of Ad26.COV2.S vaccine versus placebo. The DNA of the CDR3 is TGTGCCAGCAGCATCATTTCAGAGAACACTGAAGCTTTCTTT. Its protein is CASSIISENTEAFF.